This T cell receptor beta chain emerged from a study of blood T cells in healthy people across ages (dated by TCRdb to the mid-2010s). Background for the entire study: In model experiments, roughly one uniquely barcoded TCR beta cDNA molecule per two T cells was captured by template switching. To track age-related changes in TCR beta repertoire diversity, the study relied on deep sequencing normalized with unique cDNA molecular identifiers. The donors were split into four age groups: young (average about 15 years), middle-aged (around 37), aged (about 56) and long-lived (roughly 86). The study analyzed two additional independent replicas of 1 million unique cDNA reads from the same blood draw for two donors, one aged 18 to 30 and one aged 80 or older.

The donors were roughly 39 Caucasian individuals from Russia, aged 6 to 90 years, who were systemically healthy. Each donor gave about 9.7 milliliters of peripheral blood, drawn into EDTA-treated Vacutainer tubes. Ficoll-Paque density-gradient centrifugation was used to isolate PBMCs, with at least 6 million per sample. Trizol reagent was used to extract total RNA from PBMCs, with at least 5.5 micrograms per sample. For every donor, flow cytometry on a PBMC aliquot measured the percentage of naive CD45RAhigh/CD27high T cells. The paper's findings and limits, for the study overall: Estimates of total diversity based on one million sequenced T cells were regarded as lower bounds and as underestimates. Because the CMV infection status of the donors was unknown, age-related changes in expanded clonotypes may potentially have been confounded. A strong correlation was found between observed TCR beta diversity and the percentage of naive T cells measured by flow cytometry. Compared with the aged group, more naive CD4+ T cells, fewer expanded clones and increased TCR diversity were shown by the long-lived group, suggesting age selection. Observed TCR beta diversity per million T cells fell roughly linearly with age, and a significant reduction was already apparent by age roughly 40. Because profiling used bulk unsorted PBMCs, naive and antigen-experienced compartments could not be compared conclusively.

The library was made by 5' RACE. The instrument given in TCRdb is Illumina HiSeq 2500. A second PCR of about 7 to 12 cycles was run with a J-beta primer mix and a sample-barcoded 5' primer. A template-switch 5' adaptor carrying 12 random nucleotides introduced a unique molecular identifier onto each TCR beta cDNA molecule. Each sample yielded at least 3 million CDR3-containing paired-end reads. First-strand cDNA synthesis was performed from all RNA using the Mint cDNA synthesis kit, with priming by a TRBC-specific oligonucleotide. All cDNA was treated with uracil-DNA glycosylase and then went through a first 18-cycle PCR with the universal primers M1SS and BC2_uni_R. The authors' pipeline ran thus. For normalization, 1 million high-quality reads, each with a distinct molecular identifier, were randomly selected from each sample. Instead of being binned into consensus sequences, reads that shared molecular identifiers were thrown out. MiTCR, run with a Q25 quality threshold and the strictest error-elimination algorithm, handled CDR3 identification, clonotype clustering and error correction. Lower-bound total TCR beta diversity was estimated with a nonparametric unseen species model using Euler transformation. The raw public reads went through TCRdb reprocessing: fastp at Q25, MiXCR clone calling, in-frame beta chains kept. Identical CDR3 protein sequences are pooled into one entry, listed with their most common genes and DNA. TCRdb's processing, not the study's, gives the V and J calls here. Present in this sample are around 700,000 distinct CDR3 sequences, approximately 25% of which were seen just once. The ten most abundant clones make up 9.4% of the sample.

From its cysteine to its phenylalanine, the CDR3 spans 16 amino acids. CDR3 DNA only is kept here, 48 bases in frame from base 1. CDR1 and CDR2 were assigned from the germline V gene (reference sequence) as SEHNR and FQNEAQ. V and J are trimmed by 7 bases and 1 base, and the gene matches miss 11 bases of the junction. Only a few counts were recorded for this clonotype. Its antigen specificity is not known. No much larger clone is present one base from it, and per-base qualities are unavailable. The sample was also reused in another study, on T cells of mothers and their children. The other study reports the following: The donors were nine systemically healthy Caucasian individuals, made up of three mothers and their six children. cDNA synthesis consumed the entire amount of extracted RNA, loaded at around 1.4 ug RNA in each 15 ul reaction. In the second PCR, the M1S primer added sample barcodes and 2-4 random nucleotides. More than 8.5 million TCR beta CDR3 reads were obtained from each mother, and roughly 3 million reads were obtained from each child. Thymic selection shapes the output of TCR recombination in a similar way in related and unrelated pairs, and inherited differences have a minor effect. Related mother-child pairs always showed normalized repertoire overlap that was slightly higher than in unrelated mother-child pairs, though the difference was never significant. No persistent microchimeric T cell clones were detected, at a sensitivity of roughly 100 clones per million clonotypes. To look for features that set related mother-child pairs apart from unrelated individuals, the researchers ran deep NGS to compare the TCR beta repertoires of mothers and children. On average, the children were about 10 +/- 4 years old, while the mothers were roughly 36 +/- 4 years old. After adapter ligation was performed with NEBNext reagents, the libraries were sequenced on an Illumina HiSeq 2000 with 100+100 nt paired-end reads. Mother and child libraries were prepared a month apart and sequenced in separate runs to prevent cross-contamination. For each donor, between roughly 450,000 and 2,300,000 distinct TCR beta clonotypes were identified. Naive TCR beta clonotypes were estimated from low-frequency clonotypes matched to each donor's FACS-determined naive share, without sorting.

The specimen sequenced was blood. Here the chain combines TRBV7-9 and TRBJ2-3; 7 central bases correspond to TRBD1. This sequence was found in a boy under 18 in good health. This receptor carries the CDR3 CASISPGDSRTDTQYF. In nucleotides, the sequence is TGTGCCAGCATCTCCCCCGGGGACAGTCGCACAGATACGCAGTATTTT.